Included here is one TCR beta chain sequence, with context. The sample comes from a study of T cell changes during pregnancy in multiple sclerosis. Profiling relied on immunoSEQ multiplex PCR, and the TCRdb table lists in-frame clones only, not all of them. The sample has about 100,000 clones, around 90% seen once; the top ten hold more than 0.65%. This receptor was identified in a female donor in good health, enrolled as a control in a pregnancy study. Sample: peripheral blood, taken in the third trimester of pregnancy.

The CDR3 sequence: CASSEQGLPQETQYF. The DNA of the CDR3 is TGTGCCAGCAGCGAACAGGGGCTCCCCCAAGAGACCCAGTACTTC. The chain combines TRBV7-9 with TRBJ2-5; TRBD1 aligns across 7 bases. The J segment lost 1 base and the V segment lost 5 bases, leaving 7 bases of the junction unmatched. The CDR3 covers 15 residues. The germline gives CDR1 SEHNR, CDR2 FQNEAQ (reference sequence).